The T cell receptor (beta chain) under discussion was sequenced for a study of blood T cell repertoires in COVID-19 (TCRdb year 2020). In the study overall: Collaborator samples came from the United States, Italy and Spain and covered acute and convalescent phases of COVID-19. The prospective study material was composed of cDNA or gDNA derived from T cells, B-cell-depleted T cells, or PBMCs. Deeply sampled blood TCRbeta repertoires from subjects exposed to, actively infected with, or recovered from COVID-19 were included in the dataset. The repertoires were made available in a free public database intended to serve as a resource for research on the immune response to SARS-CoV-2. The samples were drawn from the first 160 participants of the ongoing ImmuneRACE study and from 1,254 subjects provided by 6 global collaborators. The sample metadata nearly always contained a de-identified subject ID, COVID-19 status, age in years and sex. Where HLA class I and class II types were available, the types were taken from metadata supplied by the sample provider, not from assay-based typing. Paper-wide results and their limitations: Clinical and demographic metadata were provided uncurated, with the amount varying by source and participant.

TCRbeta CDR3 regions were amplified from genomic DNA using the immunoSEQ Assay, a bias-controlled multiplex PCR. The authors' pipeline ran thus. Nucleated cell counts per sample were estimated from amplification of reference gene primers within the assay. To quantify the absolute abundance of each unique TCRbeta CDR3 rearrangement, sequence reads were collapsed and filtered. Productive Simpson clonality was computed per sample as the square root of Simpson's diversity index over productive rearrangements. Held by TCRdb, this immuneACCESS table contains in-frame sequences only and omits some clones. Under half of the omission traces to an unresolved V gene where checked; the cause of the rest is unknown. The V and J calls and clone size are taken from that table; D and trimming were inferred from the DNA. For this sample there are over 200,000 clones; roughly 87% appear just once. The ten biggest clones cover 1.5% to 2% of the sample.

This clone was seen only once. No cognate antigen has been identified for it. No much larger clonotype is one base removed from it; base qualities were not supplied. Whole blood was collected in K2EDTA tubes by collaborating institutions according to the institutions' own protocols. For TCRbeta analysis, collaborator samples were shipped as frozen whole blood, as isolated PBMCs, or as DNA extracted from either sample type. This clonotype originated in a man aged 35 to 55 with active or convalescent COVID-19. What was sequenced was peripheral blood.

The CDR3 sequence is CASSLSSGGAFF. DNA sequence: TGTGCCAGCAGCTTAAGTTCGGGAGGAGCTTTCTTT. The receptor chain draws on TRBV7-2 and TRBJ1-1, with the D gene call left open. The germline V gene specifies SGHTA as CDR1 and FQGNSA as CDR2. The CDR3 numbers 12 residues from cysteine through phenylalanine. Here the CDR3 DNA is all that survives: 36 bases in frame from base 1. Trimming costs V 2 bases and J 10 bases, and their ends lie 11 bases apart.